The present T cell receptor beta chain was sequenced within a study of neurological immune-mediated disorders. Study overall: Of around 35 multiple sclerosis patients, roughly 30 were relapsing-remitting and 3 secondary progressive. Broader study findings: There was no association between the multiple sclerosis repertoire cluster and any clinical or MRI feature.

V lost 4 bases, J lost 5 bases, and 7 bases stayed unmatched. CDR1 SGHRS and CDR2 YFSETQ come from the germline V gene. The CDR3 has 14 amino acids. This clonotype was counted at least ten times. The antigen is not known. Via MiXCR, TCRdb re-called the 5' RACE reads, giving one row per CDR3 protein. The data contain over 55,000 distinct CDR3 sequences, under 3% of them singletons. Libraries used 2 million unsorted PBMCs kept frozen in RNAlater. Material for sequencing was PBMCs. This chain connects TRBV5-1 to TRBJ2-5; 8 bases align to TRBD1. This TCR derives from a man aged 45-60 years with multiple sclerosis. The CDR3 here is CASSLDRGRETQYF. The CDR3 bases are TGCGCCAGCAGCCTAGACAGGGGTCGGGAGACCCAGTACTTC.